This T cell receptor (beta chain) was profiled in a study of glioma-infiltrating T cells after dendritic cell vaccination. On the study more broadly: Autologous tumor lysate-pulsed dendritic cell vaccination was given between the early 2000s and the early 2010s.

The time point was: after dendritic cell vaccination, including at tumor progression/relapse. No glioblastoma patient carried an isocitrate dehydrogenase mutation. Note on this clone: The antigen is not known.

The CDR3 runs 15 residues. Germline V gives CDR1 SGHDT, CDR2 YYEEEE. Trimming removed 4 bases at V and 1 base at J, with 9 bases between. Data came from immunoSEQ multiplex PCR; TCRdb stores just in-frame clones and leaves some out. Here the sample spans 55,000 to 75,000 clones, about four fifths being singletons. The study, taken as a whole, reports: Patients with more pretreatment TILs had longer time to progression and survival.

The sequence was collected from a human donor with glioblastoma. V usage is TRBV5-6 and J usage is TRBJ2-6; D ambiguous. The sample consisted of blood, taken after dendritic cell vaccination. In DNA, the CDR3 is TGTGCCAGCAGCCTCGCCGGGTCTGGGGCCAACGTCCTGACTTTC. This sequence encodes CASSLAGSGANVLTF.